Listed below are T cell receptor beta chains from one sample, sequenced in a study of blood T cell repertoires in COVID-19. The data were produced by immunoSEQ multiplex PCR, yet TCRdb's version contains in-frame clones alone and is incomplete. The table shows under 200,000 clones, with roughly 90% occurring only once. The specimen sequenced was PBMCs or T cells enriched from blood (not recorded which). The source is a young woman who had recovered from COVID-19. The conserved cysteine and the conserved F or W are not part of the CDR3 here. A D gene is named only where the DNA matches it firmly.

d_gene: -
len: 12
v_gene: TRBV10-3
j_gene: TRBJ2-1
CDR3aa: AISVGSAYNEQF

d_gene: -
len: 13
v_gene: TRBV5-4
j_gene: TRBJ2-2
CDR3aa: ASSLGTTRTGELF

d_gene: TRBD1
len: 14
v_gene: TRBV7-9
j_gene: TRBJ2-1
CDR3aa: ASRRIQGPPYNEQF

d_gene: -
len: 14
v_gene: TRBV9
j_gene: TRBJ2-7
CDR3aa: ASSASVRDKRYEQY

d_gene: TRBD2
len: 13
v_gene: TRBV6-5
j_gene: TRBJ2-7
CDR3aa: ASSLELAGAAEQY

d_gene: -
len: 11
v_gene: TRBV5-1
j_gene: TRBJ2-1
CDR3aa: ASSLQAGVEQF

d_gene: -
len: 12
v_gene: TRBV28
j_gene: TRBJ1-6
CDR3aa: ASNYGSGNSPLH

d_gene: -
len: 12
v_gene: TRBV28
j_gene: TRBJ1-1
CDR3aa: ATTSRAPRTEAF

d_gene: -
len: 9
v_gene: TRBV12-3/TRBV12-4
j_gene: TRBJ1-2
CDR3aa: ASSFQVRYT

d_gene: TRBD2
len: 13
v_gene: TRBV2
j_gene: TRBJ2-1
CDR3aa: ASKVVAGGPSEQF

d_gene: -
len: 16
v_gene: TRBV5-1
j_gene: TRBJ2-2
CDR3aa: ASSLKGPSAGFSGELF

d_gene: TRBD2
len: 17
v_gene: TRBV13
j_gene: TRBJ2-3
CDR3aa: ASSLGSRLAGVDTDTQY

d_gene: TRBD1
len: 14
v_gene: TRBV4-2
j_gene: TRBJ2-7
CDR3aa: ASSSAGGTGVHEQY

d_gene: -
len: 14
v_gene: TRBV6-2/TRBV6-3
j_gene: TRBJ2-2
CDR3aa: ASSRTLGRDTGELF

d_gene: -
len: 13
v_gene: TRBV6-4
j_gene: TRBJ2-1
CDR3aa: ASSDFPGAVNEQF

d_gene: -
len: 9
v_gene: TRBV28
j_gene: TRBJ2-1
CDR3aa: ASILNNEQF

d_gene: -
len: 16
v_gene: TRBV27
j_gene: TRBJ2-2
CDR3aa: ASSLIQGPSQITGELF

d_gene: TRBD1
len: 12
v_gene: TRBV18
j_gene: TRBJ1-5
CDR3aa: ASSLGQGNQPQH

d_gene: -
len: 12
v_gene: TRBV9
j_gene: TRBJ1-1
CDR3aa: ASSVGPGATEAF

d_gene: TRBD1
len: 12
v_gene: TRBV28
j_gene: TRBJ1-1
CDR3aa: ASSLEGTGLEAF

d_gene: -
len: 14
v_gene: TRBV4-1
j_gene: TRBJ2-1
CDR3aa: ASSQGSWGHYNEQF

d_gene: -
len: 11
v_gene: TRBV27
j_gene: TRBJ2-1
CDR3aa: ASSTRSYNEQF

d_gene: TRBD2
len: 13
v_gene: TRBV5-1
j_gene: TRBJ2-1
CDR3aa: ASSFMSSGHNEQF

d_gene: -
len: 15
v_gene: TRBV4-1
j_gene: TRBJ2-7
CDR3aa: ASSQEPPLRRVNEQY

d_gene: TRBD2
len: 13
v_gene: TRBV6-5
j_gene: TRBJ2-3
CDR3aa: ASTLLAAGTDTQY

d_gene: -
len: 9
v_gene: TRBV10-2
j_gene: TRBJ2-5
CDR3aa: ASRQTETQY

d_gene: TRBD2
len: 14
v_gene: TRBV18
j_gene: TRBJ2-7
CDR3aa: ASSPRAGVTSDEQY

d_gene: -
len: 12
v_gene: TRBV28
j_gene: TRBJ2-7
CDR3aa: ASSLGGASYEQY